One and the same sample provided the 25 T cell receptor beta chains below, sequenced in a study of CD8+ T cells in alopecia areata. Sequencing templates came from extracted RNA that was reverse transcribed into cDNA. Clones were sequenced by immunoSEQ multiplex PCR, and TCRdb holds only the in-frame ones, with some missing. Among 110,000 to 150,000 clones listed, 51% were seen once. Sequenced here: CD4+ T cells sorted from blood, sampled at week 0. Receptors originate from a human donor with alopecia areata.

V is TRBV4-2 and J is TRBJ2-7; TRBD1 agrees at 10 bases. The CDR3 loop spans 18 amino acids. V shed 0 bases and J 1 base; nucleotides not matched to a gene: 9. The germline gives CDR1 LGHNA, CDR2 YNFKEQ. CDR3 region: CASSQDHRGQGRSYEQYF. Here the CDR3 DNA reads TGTGCCAGCAGCCAAGACCACCGGGGACAGGGGCGTTCCTACGAGCAGTACTTC.

This clone was seen more than once but under ten times. This chain's CDR3 is CASSPGGTEQFF. DNA of the CDR3: TGTGCCAGCTCACCTGGCGGGACAGAGCAGTTCTTC. V and J are TRBV18 and TRBJ2-1; perhaps D is TRBD1 or TRBD2 (6 bases each). V was clipped by 3 bases and J by 10 bases, with 10 bases between them. Germline CDR1 KGHSH, CDR2 LQKENI. The CDR3 spans 12 residues.

A few counts support this clone. The genes are TRBV11-2 and TRBJ2-1; TRBD2 aligns across 12 bases. Germline V gene sequence: CDR1 SGHAT, CDR2 FQNNGV. This CDR3 contains 16 residues. The junction had 12 bases not matched to a gene; V was cut back by 5 bases and J by 10 bases. CDR3 sequence: CASSRIGLAGSREQFF. CDR3 DNA sequence: TGTGCCAGCAGCCGAATCGGACTAGCGGGATCACGCGAGCAGTTCTTC.

This chain links TRBV30 with TRBJ2-3, with D possibly matching TRBD2 (7 bases). This CDR3 is 13 amino acids long. CDR1 and CDR2 from the germline V gene are GTSNPN and SVGIG (reference sequence). V was clipped by 5 bases and J by 2 bases, with 11 bases between them. CDR3 sequence (DNA): TGTGCCTGGGGGAGGGGGTTCACAGATACGCAGTATTTT. It translates to CAWGRGFTDTQYF. The entire variable domain, with the rest obtained from reference TRBV30 and TRBJ2-3, is as follows: SQTIHQWPATLVQPVGSPLSLECTVEGTSNPNLYWYRQAAGRGLQLLFYSVGIGQISSEVPQNLSASRPQDRQFILSSKKLLLSDSGFYLCAWGRGFTDTQYFGPGTRLTVL.

This clone has only a few counts. The rearrangement joins TRBV6-6 to TRBJ1-3; 8 bases are shared with TRBD1. Germline-derived CDR1 and CDR2 are MNHNY and SVGAGI (reference sequence). Trimming cost V 6 bases and J 2 bases; bases outside gene matches: 3. This CDR3 is 14 amino acids long. The DNA for the CDR3 is TGTGCCAGCAGGACACAGGGGGCTGGAAACACCATATATTTT. Residues: CASRTQGAGNTIYF.

The V gene is TRBV5-4, the J gene TRBJ2-5; no firm D call. The CDR3 consists of 14 residues. Germline-derived CDR1 and CDR2 are SGHNT and YYREEE (reference sequence). Trimming cost V 0 bases and J 5 bases, with 11 bases left between them. The CDR3 spells CASSLAERRETQYF. The CDR3 nucleotides are TGTGCCAGCAGCTTGGCCGAACGAAGGGAGACCCAGTACTTC.

Only a few counts were recorded for this clone. The CDR3 coding sequence is TGCAGCGTTGAAGATGGTGGAGACTGGGGGCAGTCCTACGAGCAGTACTTC. Protein sequence: CSVEDGGDWGQSYEQYF. This rearrangement joins TRBV29-1 to TRBJ2-7; a possible D gene is TRBD1 (6 bases). Trimming left V 0 bases short and J 1 base short, with 19 bases between. The CDR3 extends over 17 amino acids. Germline V gives CDR1 SQVTM, CDR2 ANQGSEA.

V gene TRBV25-1 combines with J gene TRBJ1-4; D unclear. Trimming took 5 bases from V and 8 from J, leaving 15 bases between them. This CDR3 contains 14 residues. Germline CDR1 and CDR2: MGHDK and SYGVNS. The CDR3 reads CASSSQSPQEKLFF. The DNA of the CDR3 is TGTGCCAGCAGTTCCCAGTCCCCACAGGAAAAACTGTTTTTT.

This clone came up a few times. This chain connects TRBV15 to TRBJ2-1; a weak D match, TRBD2 (6 bases). The germline V gene encodes CDR1 LNHNV and CDR2 YYDKDF (reference sequence). There are 14 residues in the CDR3. V lost 2 bases and J 6 bases, leaving 11 bases between the germline ends. DNA of the CDR3: TGTGCCACCAGCAGACAAGCTAGCGCCAATGAGCAGTTCTTC. Protein product: CATSRQASANEQFF.

The chain joins TRBV29-1 to TRBJ2-3, with TRBD2 as a possible D gene (6 bases). V gave up 5 bases and J gave up 0 bases, with 15 bases separating them. The CDR3 covers 15 residues. Germline-derived CDR1 and CDR2 are SQVTM and ANQGSEA. The CDR3 DNA reads TGCAGCGTTTCTACAGCGGGTGCTAGCACAGATACGCAGTATTTT. Its translation is CSVSTAGASTDTQYF.

The chain joins TRBV7-2 to TRBJ2-1; a weak D match, TRBD2 (5 bases). The germline V gene encodes CDR1 SGHTA and CDR2 FQGNSA. The ends were cut back, 1 base at V and 7 bases at J, with 11 bases in the middle. The CDR3 totals 14 residues. CDR3 nucleotides: TGTGCCAGCAGCTTAGGTCGGGGAGCGAATGAGCAGTTCTTC. As protein: CASSLGRGANEQFF.

The DNA for the CDR3 is TGTGCCACCAGCAGAAACACTGAAGCTTTCTTT. Its protein is CATSRNTEAFF. The chain links TRBV15 to TRBJ1-1; D remains unclear. Trimming cost V 2 bases and J 2 bases, with 0 bases left between them. The CDR3 covers 11 residues. Germline loops: CDR1 LNHNV, CDR2 YYDKDF (reference sequence).

The chain employs TRBV5-4 and TRBJ2-5; D possibly matches TRBD1 or TRBD2 (5 bases each). V was shortened by 0 bases and J by 1 base, with 7 bases between the two germline ends. The V gene's germline CDR1 is SGHNT and CDR2 YYREEE (reference sequence). The CDR3 totals 14 residues. In DNA, the CDR3 is TGTGCCAGCAGCTTGGCGGGGCCCCAAGAGACCCAGTACTTC. This codes for CASSLAGPQETQYF.

V is TRBV5-4 and J is TRBJ1-2, with TRBD1 matching 10 bases. J lost 6 bases, V lost 3 bases, and 5 bases had no gene match. The CDR3 contains 14 residues. Germline V gene data show CDR1 as SGHNT and CDR2 as YYREEE (reference sequence). The CDR3, as DNA: TGTGCCAGCAGCTCCGGGACAGGGGTGGATGGCTACACCTTC. Residues: CASSSGTGVDGYTF. Drawing the rest from reference TRBV5-4 and TRBJ1-2, the complete variable domain is ETGVTQSPTHLIKTRGQQVTLRCSSQSGHNTVSWYQQALGQGPQFIFQYYREEENGRGNFPPRFSGLQFPNYSSELNVNALELDDSALYLCASSSGTGVDGYTFGSGTRLTVV.

A single count supports this clone. The rearrangement joins TRBV29-1 to TRBJ1-2; 7 positions match TRBD1. Germline loops: CDR1 SQVTM, CDR2 ANQGSEA. The length of the CDR3 is 12 residues. V shed 4 bases, J shed 7 bases, and the junction held 6 bases outside the gene matches. The CDR3 reads CSVGQGEGGYTF. In DNA form, the CDR3 reads TGCAGCGTTGGACAGGGTGAGGGTGGCTACACCTTC. Full variable domain (remainder filled in from reference TRBV29-1 and TRBJ1-2): SAVISQKPSRDICQRGTSLTIQCQVDSQVTMMFWYRQQPGQSLTLIATANQGSEATYESGFVIDKFPISRPNLTFSTLTVSNMSPEDSSIYLCSVGQGEGGYTFGSGTRLTVV.

There are a few counts of this clone. The chain is built from TRBV9 and TRBJ2-7; 8 bases line up with TRBD2. The trim removed 4 bases at V and 2 bases at J, leaving 8 bases unmatched. Germline CDR1 is SGDLS and CDR2 is YYNGEE. The length of the CDR3 is 15 residues. For the CDR3, the DNA is TGTGCCAGCAGCTTGGGACTAGAGCCACCCTACGAGCAGTACTTC. Translation gives CASSLGLEPPYEQYF.

The chain combines TRBV29-1 with TRBJ2-1, with TRBD2 as a possible D gene (6 bases). Germline V gives CDR1 SQVTM, CDR2 ANQGSEA. With 6 bases removed from V and 3 bases from J, the gap between germline ends came to 15 bases. This CDR3 spans 14 amino acids. The CDR3 protein is CSVPERAIYNEQFF. The DNA of the CDR3 is TGCAGCGTCCCTGAGCGGGCAATCTACAATGAGCAGTTCTTC.

The chain is built from TRBV19 and TRBJ2-4; D remains ambiguous. From germline, CDR1 is LNHDA and CDR2 SQIVND (reference sequence). The CDR3 is made up of 14 amino acids. The V and J ends lost 3 bases and 0 bases respectively, with 6 bases between them. The CDR3 nucleotides read TGTGCCAGTAGTATCCCTTTAGCCAAAAACATTCAGTACTTC. It yields the protein CASSIPLAKNIQYF. The whole variable domain, filled in from reference TRBV19 and TRBJ2-4, reads DGGITQSPKYLFRKEGQNVTLSCEQNLNHDAMYWYRQDPGQGLRLIYYSQIVNDFQKGDIAEGYSVSREKKESFPLTVTSAQKNPTAFYLCASSIPLAKNIQYFGAGTRLSVL.

This clone was seen a few times. The chain carries TRBV11-3 and TRBJ2-7; D remains unclear. Germline V gene lookup returns CDR1 SGHNT and CDR2 YENEEA. The ends were cut back, 6 bases at V and 6 bases at J, with 15 bases in the middle. This CDR3 has 13 amino acids. The CDR3 DNA follows: TGTGCCAGCAGTGTGGGCCGAAGTGGCGAGCAGTACTTC. This translates into CASSVGRSGEQYF.

The chain links TRBV29-1 to TRBJ1-1; 7 bases align to TRBD1. Trimming at V came to 0 bases and at J to 10 bases, leaving 2 bases not matched to a gene. CDR3 length: 11 residues. Germline V gene sequence: CDR1 SQVTM, CDR2 ANQGSEA. This CDR3 reads CSVEEYRGAFF. As DNA, the CDR3 is TGCAGCGTTGAAGAATACAGGGGAGCTTTCTTT.

The V and J genes are TRBV4-2 and TRBJ2-3; 12 positions agree with TRBD2. Unmatched junction bases numbered 5, after V lost 0 bases and J lost 4 bases. This CDR3 contains 17 residues. Germline assignment: CDR1 LGHNA and CDR2 YNFKEQ. This CDR3 is CASSQDASGRVADTQYF. CDR3 bases: TGTGCCAGCAGCCAAGATGCTAGCGGGAGGGTGGCAGATACGCAGTATTTT.

This chain joins TRBV30 and TRBJ1-5; D remains ambiguous. This CDR3 spans 13 amino acids. Germline lookup yields CDR1 GTSNPN and CDR2 SVGIG (reference sequence). Between the trimmed V and J ends, which lost 0 bases and 5 bases, there was a span of 8 bases. The CDR3 DNA reads TGTGCCTGGAGTGTAAAAGTTGATCAGCCCCAGCATTTT. This codes for CAWSVKVDQPQHF. Full variable domain (missing parts from reference TRBV30 and TRBJ1-5): SQTIHQWPATLVQPVGSPLSLECTVEGTSNPNLYWYRQAAGRGLQLLFYSVGIGQISSEVPQNLSASRPQDRQFILSSKKLLLSDSGFYLCAWSVKVDQPQHFGDGTRLSIL.

V and J are TRBV9 and TRBJ2-3; D not resolved. Between the trimmed V and J ends, which lost 4 bases and 2 bases, there was a span of 14 bases. This CDR3 spans 15 amino acids. CDR1 is SGDLS and CDR2 is YYNGEE in the germline V gene. The CDR3 nucleotides are TGTGCCAGCAGCCTACAACGACTCAACACAGATACGCAGTATTTT. Translating gives CASSLQRLNTDTQYF.

A remark on this clone: Other DNA sequences of this sample code for an identical CDR3. The chain couples TRBV30 to TRBJ1-5; 8 bases agree with TRBD1. Germline CDR1 GTSNPN, CDR2 SVGIG (reference sequence). V shed 5 bases and J 5 bases; nucleotides not matched to a gene: 5. The CDR3 has 13 amino acids. This CDR3 reads CAWRQGRDQPQHF. The CDR3 DNA reads TGTGCCTGGCGACAGGGGAGAGATCAGCCCCAGCATTTT.

The chain couples TRBV7-8 to TRBJ1-1; a possible D gene is TRBD1 (6 bases). The CDR3 has 16 residues. V shed 2 bases and J shed 1 base, with 14 bases lying between them. The V gene's germline CDR1 is SGHVS and CDR2 FQNEAQ. CDR3 region: CASSLRGFGGNTEAFF. CDR3 in DNA: TGTGCCAGCAGCTTAAGGGGGTTCGGGGGGAACACTGAAGCTTTCTTT. Full variable domain (rest looked up from reference TRBV7-8 and TRBJ1-1): GAGVSQSPRYKVAKRGQDVALRCDPISGHVSLFWYQQALGQGPEFLTYFQNEAQLDKSGLPSDRFFAERPEGSVSTLKIQRTQQEDSAVYLCASSLRGFGGNTEAFFGQGTRLTVV.